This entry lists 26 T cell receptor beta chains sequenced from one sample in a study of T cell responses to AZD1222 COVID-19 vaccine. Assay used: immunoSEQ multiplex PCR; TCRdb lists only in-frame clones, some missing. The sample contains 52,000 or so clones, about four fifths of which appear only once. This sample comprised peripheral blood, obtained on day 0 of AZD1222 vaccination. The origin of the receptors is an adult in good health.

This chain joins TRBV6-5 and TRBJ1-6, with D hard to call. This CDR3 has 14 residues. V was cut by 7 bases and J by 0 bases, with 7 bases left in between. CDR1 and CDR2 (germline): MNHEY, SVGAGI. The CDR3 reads CASTRSSYNSPLHF. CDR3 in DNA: TGTGCCAGCACCAGAAGCTCCTATAATTCACCCCTCCACTTT.

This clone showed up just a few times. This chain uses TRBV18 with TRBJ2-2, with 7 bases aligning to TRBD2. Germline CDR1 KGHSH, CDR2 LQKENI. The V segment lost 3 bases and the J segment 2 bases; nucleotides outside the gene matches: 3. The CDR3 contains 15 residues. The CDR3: CASSPLADNTGELFF. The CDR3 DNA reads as TGTGCCAGCTCACCTCTAGCGGATAACACCGGGGAGCTGTTTTTT.

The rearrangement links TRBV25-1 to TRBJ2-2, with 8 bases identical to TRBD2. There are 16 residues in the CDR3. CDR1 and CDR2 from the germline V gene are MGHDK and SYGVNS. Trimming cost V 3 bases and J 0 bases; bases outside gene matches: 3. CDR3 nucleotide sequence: TGTGCCAGCAGTGAGTCGGGACTAGCGAACACCGGGGAGCTGTTTTTT. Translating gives CASSESGLANTGELFF.

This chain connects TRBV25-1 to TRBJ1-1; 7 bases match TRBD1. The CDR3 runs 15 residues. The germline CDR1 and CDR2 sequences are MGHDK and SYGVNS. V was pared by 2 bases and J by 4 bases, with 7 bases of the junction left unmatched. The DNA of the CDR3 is TGTGCCAGCAGTGAAATGCAGGGGGAGGGCACTGAAGCTTTCTTT. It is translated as CASSEMQGEGTEAFF.

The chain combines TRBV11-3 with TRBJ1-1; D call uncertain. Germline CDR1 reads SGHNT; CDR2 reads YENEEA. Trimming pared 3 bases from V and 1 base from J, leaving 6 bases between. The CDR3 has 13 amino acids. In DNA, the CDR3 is TGTGCCAGCAGCTTCCGATCGAACACTGAAGCTTTCTTT. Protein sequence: CASSFRSNTEAFF.

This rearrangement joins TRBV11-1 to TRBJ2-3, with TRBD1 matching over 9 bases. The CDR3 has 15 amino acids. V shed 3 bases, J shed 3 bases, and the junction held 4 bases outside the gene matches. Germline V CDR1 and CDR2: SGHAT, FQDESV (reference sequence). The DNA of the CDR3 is TGTGCCAGCAGCTTCACAGGGGGCCCGACAGATACGCAGTATTTT. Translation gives CASSFTGGPTDTQYF.

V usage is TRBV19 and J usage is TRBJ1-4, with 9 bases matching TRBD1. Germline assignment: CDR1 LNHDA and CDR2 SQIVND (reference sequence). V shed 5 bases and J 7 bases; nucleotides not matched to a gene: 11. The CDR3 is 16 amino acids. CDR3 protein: CASSPQGDRVFEKLFF. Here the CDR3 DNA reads TGTGCCAGTAGTCCCCAAGGGGACAGGGTCTTTGAAAAACTGTTTTTT.

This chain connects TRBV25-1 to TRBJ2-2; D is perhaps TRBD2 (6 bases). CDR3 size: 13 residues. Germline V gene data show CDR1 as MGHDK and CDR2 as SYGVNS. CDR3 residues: CATTRAGTGELFF. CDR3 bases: TGTGCTACCACGAGGGCGGGGACCGGGGAGCTGTTTTTT.

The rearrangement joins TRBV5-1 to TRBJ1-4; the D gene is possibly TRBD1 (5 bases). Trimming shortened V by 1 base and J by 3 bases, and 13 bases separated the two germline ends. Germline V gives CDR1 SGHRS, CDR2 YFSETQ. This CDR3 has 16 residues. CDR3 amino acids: CASSLTPGVANEKLFF. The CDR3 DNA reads TGCGCCAGCAGCTTGACGCCGGGGGTAGCTAATGAAAAACTGTTTTTT. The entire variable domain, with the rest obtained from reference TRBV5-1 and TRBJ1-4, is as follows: KAGVTQTPRYLIKTRGQQVTLSCSPISGHRSVSWYQQTPGQGLQFLFEYFSETQRNKGNFPGRFSGRQFSNSRSEMNVSTLELGDSALYLCASSLTPGVANEKLFFGSGTQLSVL.

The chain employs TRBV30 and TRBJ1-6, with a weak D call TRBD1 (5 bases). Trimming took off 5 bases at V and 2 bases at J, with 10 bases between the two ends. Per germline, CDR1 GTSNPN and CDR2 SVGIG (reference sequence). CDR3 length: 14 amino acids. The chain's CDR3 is CAWSGGTYNSPLHF. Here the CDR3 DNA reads TGTGCCTGGTCTGGGGGGACCTATAATTCACCCCTCCACTTT.

CDR3: CASSKEIYEQYF. CDR3 DNA sequence: TGTGCCAGCAGCAAGGAGATCTACGAGCAGTACTTC. V is TRBV21-1 and J is TRBJ2-7; TRBD2 is the table's D call, not checked against the DNA. TRBV21-1 is flagged as a pseudogene. The CDR3 runs to 12 residues.

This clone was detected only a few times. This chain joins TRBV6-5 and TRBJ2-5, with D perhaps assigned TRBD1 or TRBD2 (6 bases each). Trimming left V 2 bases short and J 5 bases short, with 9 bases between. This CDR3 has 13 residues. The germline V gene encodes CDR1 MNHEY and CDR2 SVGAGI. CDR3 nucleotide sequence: TGTGCCAGCAGTTACCGGGGGCGCGAGACCCAGTACTTC. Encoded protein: CASSYRGRETQYF.

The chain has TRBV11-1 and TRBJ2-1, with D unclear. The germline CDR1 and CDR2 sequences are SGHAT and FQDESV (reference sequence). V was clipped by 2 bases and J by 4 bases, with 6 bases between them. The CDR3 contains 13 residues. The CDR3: CASSLTLYNEQFF. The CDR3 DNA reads TGTGCCAGCAGCTTAACCCTTTACAATGAGCAGTTCTTC. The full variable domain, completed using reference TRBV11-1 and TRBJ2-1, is EAEVAQSPRYKITEKSQAVAFWCDPISGHATLYWYRQILGQGPELLVQFQDESVVDDSQLPKDRFSAERLKGVDSTLKIQPAELGDSAMYLCASSLTLYNEQFFGPGTRLTVL.

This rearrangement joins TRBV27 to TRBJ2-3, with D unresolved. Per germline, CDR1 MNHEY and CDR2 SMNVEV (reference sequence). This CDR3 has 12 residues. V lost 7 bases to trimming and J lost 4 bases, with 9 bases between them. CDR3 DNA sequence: TGTGCCAGCACCTTTTCTCCAGATACGCAGTATTTT. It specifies CASTFSPDTQYF.

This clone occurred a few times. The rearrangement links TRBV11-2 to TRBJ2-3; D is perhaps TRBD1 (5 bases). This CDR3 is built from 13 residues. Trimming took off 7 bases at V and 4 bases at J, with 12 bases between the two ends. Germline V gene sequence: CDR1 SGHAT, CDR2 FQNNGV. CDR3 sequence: CASTLGAADTQYF. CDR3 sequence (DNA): TGTGCCAGCACCCTTGGGGCCGCAGATACGCAGTATTTT.

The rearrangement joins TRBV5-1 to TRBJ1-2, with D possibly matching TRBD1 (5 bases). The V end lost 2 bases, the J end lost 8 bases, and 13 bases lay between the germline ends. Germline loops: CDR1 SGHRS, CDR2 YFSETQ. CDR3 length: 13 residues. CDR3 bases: TGCGCCAGCAGCTTTAGGGGATTAGGAGGCTACACCTTC. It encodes CASSFRGLGGYTF. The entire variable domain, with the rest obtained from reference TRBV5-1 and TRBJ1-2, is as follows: KAGVTQTPRYLIKTRGQQVTLSCSPISGHRSVSWYQQTPGQGLQFLFEYFSETQRNKGNFPGRFSGRQFSNSRSEMNVSTLELGDSALYLCASSFRGLGGYTFGSGTRLTVV.

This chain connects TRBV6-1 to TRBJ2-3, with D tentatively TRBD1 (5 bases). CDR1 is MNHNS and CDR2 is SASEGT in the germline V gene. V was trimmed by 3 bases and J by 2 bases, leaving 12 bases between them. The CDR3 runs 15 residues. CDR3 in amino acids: CASSDLADNTDTQYF. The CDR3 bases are TGTGCCAGCAGTGACCTGGCGGACAACACAGATACGCAGTATTTT.

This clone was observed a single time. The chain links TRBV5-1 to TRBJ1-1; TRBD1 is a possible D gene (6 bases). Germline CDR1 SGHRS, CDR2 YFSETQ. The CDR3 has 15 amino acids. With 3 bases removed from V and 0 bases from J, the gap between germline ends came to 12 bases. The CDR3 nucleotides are TGCGCCAGCAGCTCGGGGACACAACTGAACACTGAAGCTTTCTTT. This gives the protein CASSSGTQLNTEAFF.

CDR3: CASSPAQGAAFF. The CDR3 bases are TGTGCCAGCAGTCCCGCGCAGGGGGCAGCTTTCTTT. This sequence joins TRBV12-3 or TRBV12-4 and TRBJ1-1; 8 bases are shared with TRBD1. There are 12 residues in the CDR3. The V and J ends lost 5 bases and 10 bases, in that order; junction bases with no gene match: 6.

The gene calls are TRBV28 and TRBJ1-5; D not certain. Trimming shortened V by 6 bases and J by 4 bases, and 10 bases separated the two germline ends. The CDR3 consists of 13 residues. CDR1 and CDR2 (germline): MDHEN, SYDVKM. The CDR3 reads CASRGRRNQPQHF. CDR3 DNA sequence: TGTGCCAGCAGGGGAAGAAGGAATCAGCCCCAGCATTTT.

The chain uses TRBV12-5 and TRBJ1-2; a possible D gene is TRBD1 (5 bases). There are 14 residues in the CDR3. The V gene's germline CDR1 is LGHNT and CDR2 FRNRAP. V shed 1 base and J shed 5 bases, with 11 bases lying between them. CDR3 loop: CASGLGGTVYGYTF. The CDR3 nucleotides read TGTGCTAGTGGTTTGGGAGGGACGGTATATGGCTACACCTTC.

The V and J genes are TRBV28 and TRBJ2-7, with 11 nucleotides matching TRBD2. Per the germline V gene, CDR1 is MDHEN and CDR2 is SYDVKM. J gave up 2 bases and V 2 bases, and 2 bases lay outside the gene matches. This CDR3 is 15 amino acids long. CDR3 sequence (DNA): TGTGCCAGCAGTTTAACTAGCGGGAGTGCCTACGAGCAGTACTTC. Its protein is CASSLTSGSAYEQYF.

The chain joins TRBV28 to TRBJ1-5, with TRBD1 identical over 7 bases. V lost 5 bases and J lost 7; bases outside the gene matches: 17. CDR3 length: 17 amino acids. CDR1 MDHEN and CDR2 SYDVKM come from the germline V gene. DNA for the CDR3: TGTGCCAGCAGTCCCCCAAAGGGGCAGGGGGAGCGACAGCCCCAGCATTTT. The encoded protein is CASSPPKGQGERQPQHF.

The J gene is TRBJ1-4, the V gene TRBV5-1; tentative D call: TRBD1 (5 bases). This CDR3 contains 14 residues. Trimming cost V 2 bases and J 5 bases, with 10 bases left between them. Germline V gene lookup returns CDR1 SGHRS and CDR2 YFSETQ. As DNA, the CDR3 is TGCGCCAGCAGCTTCGGACAACAAAATGAAAAACTGTTTTTT. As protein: CASSFGQQNEKLFF.

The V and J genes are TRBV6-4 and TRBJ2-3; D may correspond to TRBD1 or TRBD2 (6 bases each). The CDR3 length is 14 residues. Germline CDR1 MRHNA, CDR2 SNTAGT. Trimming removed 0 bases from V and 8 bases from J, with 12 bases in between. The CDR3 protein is CASSDSIGGSTQYF. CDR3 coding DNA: TGTGCCAGCAGTGACTCGATAGGGGGGAGTACGCAGTATTTT.

This chain's CDR3 is CASSPGASPNYGYTF. For the CDR3, the DNA is TGTGCCAGCTCACCCGGGGCAAGTCCTAACTATGGCTACACCTTC. The V and J genes are TRBV18 and TRBJ1-2; possibly TRBD1 for D (5 bases). This CDR3 is built from 15 residues. V lost 3 bases and J 0 bases, leaving 11 bases between the germline ends. The germline CDR1 and CDR2 sequences are KGHSH and LQKENI. The complete variable domain, with remaining parts taken from reference TRBV18 and TRBJ1-2, reads NAGVMQNPRHLVRRRGQEARLRCSPMKGHSHVYWYRQLPEEGLKFMVYLQKENIIDESGMPKERFSAEFPKEGPSILRIQQVVRGDSAAYFCASSPGASPNYGYTFGSGTRLTVV.